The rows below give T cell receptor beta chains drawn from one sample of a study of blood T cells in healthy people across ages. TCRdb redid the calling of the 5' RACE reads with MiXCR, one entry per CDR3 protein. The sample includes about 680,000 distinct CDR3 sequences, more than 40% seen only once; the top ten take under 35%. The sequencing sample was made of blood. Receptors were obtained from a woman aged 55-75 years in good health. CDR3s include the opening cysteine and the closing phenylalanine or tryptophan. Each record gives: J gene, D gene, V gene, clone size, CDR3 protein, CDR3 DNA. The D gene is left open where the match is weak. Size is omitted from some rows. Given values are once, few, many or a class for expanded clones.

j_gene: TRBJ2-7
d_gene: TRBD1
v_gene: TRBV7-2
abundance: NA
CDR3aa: CASRKGQGVDEQYF
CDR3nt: TGTGCCAGCAGGAAGGGACAGGGCGTCGACGAGCAGTACTTC

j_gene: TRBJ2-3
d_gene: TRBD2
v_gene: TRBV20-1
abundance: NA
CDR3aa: CSARDFETSGRSTDTQYF
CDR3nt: TGCAGTGCTAGAGATTTCGAGACTAGCGGGAGGTCTACAGATACGCAGTATTTT

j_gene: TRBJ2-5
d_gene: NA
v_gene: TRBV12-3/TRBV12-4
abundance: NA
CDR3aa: CASSFPSASGLLAQYF
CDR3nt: TGTGCCAGCAGTTTCCCGTCGGCCAGCGGCCTGTTGGCCCAGTACTTC

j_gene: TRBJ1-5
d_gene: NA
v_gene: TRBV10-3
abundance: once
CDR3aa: CAISDQWGGSNQPQHF
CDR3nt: TGTGCCATCAGTGATCAATGGGGGGGGTCCAATCAGCCCCAGCATTTT

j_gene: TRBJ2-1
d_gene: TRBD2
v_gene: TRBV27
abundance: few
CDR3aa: CASRTSGRALNNEQFF
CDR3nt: TGTGCCAGCAGAACTAGCGGGAGGGCCCTTAACAATGAGCAGTTCTTC

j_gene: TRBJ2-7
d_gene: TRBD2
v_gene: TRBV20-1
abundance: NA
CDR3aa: CSARRGGRAYNEQYF
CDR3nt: TGCAGTGCTAGGCGAGGCGGGAGGGCCTACAATGAGCAGTACTTC

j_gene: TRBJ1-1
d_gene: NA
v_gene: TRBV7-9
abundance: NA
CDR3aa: CASSHGKGNTEAFF
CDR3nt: TGTGCCAGCAGCCACGGTAAAGGGAACACTGAAGCTTTCTTT

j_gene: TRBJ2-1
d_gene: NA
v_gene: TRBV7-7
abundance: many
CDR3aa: CASSFSGIHEQFF
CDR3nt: TGTGCTAGCAGCTTCTCCGGAATCCATGAGCAGTTCTTC

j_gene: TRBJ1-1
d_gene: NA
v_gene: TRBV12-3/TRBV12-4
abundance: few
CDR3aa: CASSIANTEAFF
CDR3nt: TGTGCCAGCAGTATCGCGAACACTGAAGCTTTCTTT

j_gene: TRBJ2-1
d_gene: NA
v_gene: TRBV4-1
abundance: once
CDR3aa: CVSSQDWGNGQFF
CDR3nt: TGCGTCAGCAGCCAAGATTGGGGAAATGGGCAGTTCTTC

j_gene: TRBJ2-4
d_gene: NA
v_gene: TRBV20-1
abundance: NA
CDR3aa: CSARDLNIQYF
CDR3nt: TGCAGTGCTAGAGACCTTAACATTCAGTACTTC

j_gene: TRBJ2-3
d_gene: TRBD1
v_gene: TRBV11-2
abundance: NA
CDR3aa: CASSLVGQGTYLAQYF
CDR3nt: TGTGCCAGCAGCTTAGTTGGACAGGGGACTTATCTGGCGCAGTATTTT

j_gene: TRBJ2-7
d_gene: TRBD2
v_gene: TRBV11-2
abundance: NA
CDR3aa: CASSFRLAGHYEQYF
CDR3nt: TGTGCCAGCAGCTTTAGACTAGCGGGACATTACGAGCAGTACTTC

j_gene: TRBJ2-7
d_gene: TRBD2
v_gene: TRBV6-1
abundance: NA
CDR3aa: CASRGGTSGRALQYEQYF
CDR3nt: TGTGCCAGCAGGGGGGGGACTAGCGGGAGGGCATTGCAGTACGAGCAGTACTTC

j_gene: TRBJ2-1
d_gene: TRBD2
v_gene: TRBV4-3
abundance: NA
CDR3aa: CASSQVESGRERNEQFF
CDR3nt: TGCGCCAGCAGCCAAGTCGAGAGCGGGAGAGAGCGCAATGAGCAGTTCTTC

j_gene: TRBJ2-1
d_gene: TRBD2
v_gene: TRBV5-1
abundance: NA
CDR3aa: CASSRVAGVYEQFF
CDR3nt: TGCGCCAGCAGCAGGGTAGCGGGAGTCTATGAGCAGTTCTTC

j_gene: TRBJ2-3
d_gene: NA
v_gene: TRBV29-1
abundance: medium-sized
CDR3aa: CSAQRGNTDTQYF
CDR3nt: TGCAGCGCCCAAAGGGGGAACACAGATACGCAGTATTTT

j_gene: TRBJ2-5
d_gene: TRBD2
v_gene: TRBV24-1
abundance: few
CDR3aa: CATSDSWTSGSLETQYF
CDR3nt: TGTGCCACCAGTGATTCCTGGACTAGCGGGAGTTTGGAGACCCAGTACTTC

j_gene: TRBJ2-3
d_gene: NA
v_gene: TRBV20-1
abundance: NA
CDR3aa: CSATGRGGVSDTQYF
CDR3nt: TGCAGTGCGACGGGGCGAGGGGGAGTCTCGGATACGCAGTATTTT

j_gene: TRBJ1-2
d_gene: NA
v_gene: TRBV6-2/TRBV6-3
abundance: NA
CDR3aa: CAGSYRVVSSYGYTF
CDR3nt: TGTGCCGGCAGTTATCGAGTTGTCAGCTCCTATGGCTACACCTTC

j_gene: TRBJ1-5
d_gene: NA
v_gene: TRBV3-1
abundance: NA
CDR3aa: CASSLGVGPSNQPQHF
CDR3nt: TGTGCCAGCAGCCTAGGTGTAGGGCCGAGCAATCAGCCCCAGCATTTT

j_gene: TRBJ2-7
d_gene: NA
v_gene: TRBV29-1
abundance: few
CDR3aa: CSVSQNPSEQYF
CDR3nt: TGCAGCGTTAGTCAGAACCCCTCCGAGCAGTACTTC

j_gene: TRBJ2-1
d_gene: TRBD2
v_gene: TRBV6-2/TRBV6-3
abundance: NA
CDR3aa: CASRHGTSGRDSYYNEQFF
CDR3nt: TGTGCCAGCAGACACGGGACTAGCGGGAGGGACTCCTATTACAATGAGCAGTTCTTC

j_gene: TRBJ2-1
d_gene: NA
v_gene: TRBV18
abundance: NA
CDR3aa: CASSPNQYNEQFF
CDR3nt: TGTGCCAGCTCACCAAACCAGTACAACGAGCAGTTCTTC

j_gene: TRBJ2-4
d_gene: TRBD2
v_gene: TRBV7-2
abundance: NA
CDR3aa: CASSPASGRSPAKNIQYF
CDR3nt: TGTGCCAGCAGCCCAGCCAGCGGGAGAAGTCCAGCCAAAAACATTCAGTACTTC

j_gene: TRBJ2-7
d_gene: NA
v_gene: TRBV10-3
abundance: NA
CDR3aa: CAISEFRLDEQYF
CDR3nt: TGTGCCATCAGTGAGTTCCGGTTGGACGAGCAGTACTTC

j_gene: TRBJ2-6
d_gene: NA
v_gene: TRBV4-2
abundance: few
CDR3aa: CASSQLKGTGANVLTF
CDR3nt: TGTGCCAGCAGCCAGTTAAAGGGGACTGGGGCCAACGTCCTGACTTTC

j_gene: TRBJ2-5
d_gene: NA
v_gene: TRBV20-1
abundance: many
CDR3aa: CSASPREPQETQYF
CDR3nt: TGCAGTGCTAGCCCCAGGGAACCCCAAGAGACCCAGTACTTC

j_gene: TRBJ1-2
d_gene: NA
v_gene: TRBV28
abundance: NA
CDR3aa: CASGGAGYGYTF
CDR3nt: TGTGCCAGCGGAGGAGCTGGGTATGGCTACACCTTC

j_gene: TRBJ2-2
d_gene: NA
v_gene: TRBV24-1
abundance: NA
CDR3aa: CATSDFLGSDTGELFF
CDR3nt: TGTGCCACCAGTGATTTCTTGGGGTCGGACACCGGGGAGCTGTTTTTT

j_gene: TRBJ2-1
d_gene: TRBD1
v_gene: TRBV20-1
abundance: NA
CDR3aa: CSARGGGTGHSEQFF
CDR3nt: TGCAGTGCTAGGGGAGGAGGGACAGGGCATAGTGAGCAGTTCTTC

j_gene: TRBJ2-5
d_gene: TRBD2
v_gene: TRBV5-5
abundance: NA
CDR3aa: CASSLALAGGAQETQYF
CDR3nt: TGTGCCAGCAGCTTGGCCTTAGCGGGAGGCGCACAAGAGACCCAGTACTTC

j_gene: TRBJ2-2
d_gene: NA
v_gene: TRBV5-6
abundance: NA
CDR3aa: CASSLVRGRVVAGELFF
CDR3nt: TGTGCCAGCAGCTTGGTCAGGGGACGCGTAGTGGCCGGGGAGCTGTTTTTT

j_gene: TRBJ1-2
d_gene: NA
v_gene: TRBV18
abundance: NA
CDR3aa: CASSPREANYGYTF
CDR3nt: TGTGCCAGCTCACCCCGGGAAGCTAACTATGGCTACACCTTC

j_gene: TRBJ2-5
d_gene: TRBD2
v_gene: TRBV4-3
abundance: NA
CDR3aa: CASSQAVTSGQETQYF
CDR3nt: TGCGCCAGCAGCCAAGCGGTCACTAGCGGGCAAGAGACCCAGTACTTC

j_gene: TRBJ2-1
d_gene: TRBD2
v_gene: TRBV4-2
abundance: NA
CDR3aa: CASSQDWGGDEQFF
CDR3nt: TGTGCCAGCAGCCAAGATTGGGGGGGGGATGAGCAGTTCTTC

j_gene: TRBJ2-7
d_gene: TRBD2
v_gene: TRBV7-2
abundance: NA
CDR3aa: CASCPRTSGYEQYF
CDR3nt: TGTGCCAGCTGCCCAAGGACTAGCGGCTACGAGCAGTACTTC

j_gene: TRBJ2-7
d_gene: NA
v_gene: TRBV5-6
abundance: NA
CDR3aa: CASSLKSQYNEQYF
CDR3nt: TGTGCCAGCAGCTTGAAGTCCCAATACAATGAGCAGTACTTC

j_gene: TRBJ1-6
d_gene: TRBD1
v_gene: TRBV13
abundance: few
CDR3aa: CASNQRAGQYNSPLHF
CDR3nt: TGTGCCAGCAACCAACGTGCGGGACAGTATAATTCACCCCTCCACTTT

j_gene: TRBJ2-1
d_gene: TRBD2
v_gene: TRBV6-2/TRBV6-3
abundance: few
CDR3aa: CASLSGRAVYNEQFF
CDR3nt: TGTGCCAGCCTGTCCGGGAGGGCGGTCTACAATGAGCAGTTCTTC

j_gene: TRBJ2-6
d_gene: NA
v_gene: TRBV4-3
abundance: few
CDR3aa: CASSQGTALVPGANVLTF
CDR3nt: TGCGCCAGCAGCCAAGGGACAGCCCTCGTCCCTGGGGCCAACGTCCTGACTTTC

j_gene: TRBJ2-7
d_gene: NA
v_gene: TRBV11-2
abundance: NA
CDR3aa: CASSFPRPTTSGDVRPYEQYF
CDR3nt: TGTGCCAGCAGCTTTCCTCGTCCCACAACATCAGGGGACGTCCGTCCCTACGAGCAGTACTTC

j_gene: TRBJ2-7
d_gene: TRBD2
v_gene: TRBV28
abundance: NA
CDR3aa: CASSLPSAGLAGIRSYEQYF
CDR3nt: TGTGCCAGCAGTTTACCTTCCGCGGGACTAGCGGGGATTCGCTCCTACGAGCAGTACTTC

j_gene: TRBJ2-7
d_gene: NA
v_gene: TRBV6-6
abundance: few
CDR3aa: CASSFLGEQYF
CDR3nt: TGTGCCAGCAGTTTCTTGGGAGAGCAGTACTTC

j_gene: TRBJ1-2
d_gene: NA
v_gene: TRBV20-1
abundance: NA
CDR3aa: CSARDSRGGNYGYTF
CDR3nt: TGCAGTGCTAGAGATAGTCGTGGGGGGAACTATGGCTACACCTTC

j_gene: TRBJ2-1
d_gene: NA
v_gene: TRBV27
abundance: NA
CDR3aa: CASRREYNEQFF
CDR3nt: TGTGCCAGCAGGAGGGAATACAATGAGCAGTTCTTC

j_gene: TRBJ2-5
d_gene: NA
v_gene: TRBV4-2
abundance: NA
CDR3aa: CASSHNGHLGEQYF
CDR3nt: TGTGCCAGCAGCCACAATGGACACCTGGGGGAGCAGTACTTC

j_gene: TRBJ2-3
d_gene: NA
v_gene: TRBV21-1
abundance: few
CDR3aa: CASSAGLSSTDTQYF
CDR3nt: TGTGCCAGCAGTGCGGGACTATCTAGCACAGATACGCAGTATTTT

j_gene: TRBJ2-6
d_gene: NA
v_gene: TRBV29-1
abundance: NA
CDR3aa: CSARVAGANVLTF
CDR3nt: TGCAGCGCTAGGGTTGCTGGGGCCAACGTCCTGACTTTC

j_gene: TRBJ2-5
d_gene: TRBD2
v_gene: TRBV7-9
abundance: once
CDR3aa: CASSFSSGSSPQYF
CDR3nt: TGTGCCAGCAGCTTTTCTAGCGGGTCATCACCGCAGTACTTC

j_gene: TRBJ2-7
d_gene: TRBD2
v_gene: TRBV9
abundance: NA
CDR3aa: CASSVSGSSDEQYF
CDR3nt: TGTGCCAGCAGCGTAAGCGGGAGCTCCGACGAGCAGTACTTC

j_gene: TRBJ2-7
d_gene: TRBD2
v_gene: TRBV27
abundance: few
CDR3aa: CASGLADYEQYF
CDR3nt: TGTGCCAGCGGACTAGCGGACTACGAGCAGTACTTC

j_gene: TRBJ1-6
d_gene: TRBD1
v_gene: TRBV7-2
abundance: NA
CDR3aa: CASSLWVGQGYSPLHF
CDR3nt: TGTGCCAGCAGCTTATGGGTGGGACAGGGGTATTCACCCCTCCACTTT

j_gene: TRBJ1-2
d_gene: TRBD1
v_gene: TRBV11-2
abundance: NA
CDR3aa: CVSSRDSLTGYGYTF
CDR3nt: TGTGTCAGCAGCCGGGACAGCCTAACGGGCTATGGCTACACCTTC

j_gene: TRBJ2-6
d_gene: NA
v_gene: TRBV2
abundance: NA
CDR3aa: CASRGPSTGANVLTF
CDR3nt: TGTGCCAGCAGGGGGCCCTCAACAGGGGCCAACGTCCTGACTTTC

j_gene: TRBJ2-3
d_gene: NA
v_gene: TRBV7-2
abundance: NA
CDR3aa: CASSLASGGRLSDTQYF
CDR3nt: TGTGCCAGCAGCTTAGCGTCAGGAGGGAGGCTGTCAGATACGCAGTATTTT

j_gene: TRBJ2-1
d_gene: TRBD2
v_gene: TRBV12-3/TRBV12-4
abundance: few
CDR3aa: CASSPLRAIDRGGQFF
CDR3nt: TGTGCCAGCAGTCCCCTGCGGGCTATAGATCGCGGGGGGCAGTTCTTC

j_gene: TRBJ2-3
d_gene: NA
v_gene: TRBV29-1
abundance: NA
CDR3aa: CSVAYITDTQYF
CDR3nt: TGCAGCGTTGCGTACATTACAGATACGCAGTATTTT

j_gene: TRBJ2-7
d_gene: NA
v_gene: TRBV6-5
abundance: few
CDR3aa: CASHTKGSPYEQYF
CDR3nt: TGTGCCAGCCATACGAAGGGTTCCCCCTACGAGCAGTACTTC

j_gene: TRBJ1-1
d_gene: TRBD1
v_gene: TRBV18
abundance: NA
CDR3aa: CASSGRDSAEAFF
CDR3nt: TGTGCCAGCTCAGGCCGGGACAGTGCTGAAGCTTTCTTT